The clone carrying this TCR beta chain was observed at least ten times. The data stem from a study of blood T cells in healthy people across ages. Primers used in a second PCR of roughly 6 to 11 cycles were a sample-barcoded 5' primer and a J-beta primer mix. TCRdb re-called the 5' RACE reads with MiXCR, one entry per CDR3 protein. Counted here are 1.8 million or so distinct CDR3 sequences, about two fifths occurring once; the ten biggest clones make up more than 20%. The germline CDR1 and CDR2 sequences are SEHNR and FQNEAQ (reference sequence). Trimming took 8 bases from V and 8 from J, leaving 13 bases between them. This CDR3 comprises 13 residues.

Sequencing input: blood. This clonotype was sampled from a human donor in good health. J is TRBJ1-6 and V is TRBV7-9; unclear D gene. The CDR3 is CASGPTFDSPLHF. CDR3 nucleotides: TGTGCCAGCGGCCCGACATTCGATTCACCCCTCCACTTT.